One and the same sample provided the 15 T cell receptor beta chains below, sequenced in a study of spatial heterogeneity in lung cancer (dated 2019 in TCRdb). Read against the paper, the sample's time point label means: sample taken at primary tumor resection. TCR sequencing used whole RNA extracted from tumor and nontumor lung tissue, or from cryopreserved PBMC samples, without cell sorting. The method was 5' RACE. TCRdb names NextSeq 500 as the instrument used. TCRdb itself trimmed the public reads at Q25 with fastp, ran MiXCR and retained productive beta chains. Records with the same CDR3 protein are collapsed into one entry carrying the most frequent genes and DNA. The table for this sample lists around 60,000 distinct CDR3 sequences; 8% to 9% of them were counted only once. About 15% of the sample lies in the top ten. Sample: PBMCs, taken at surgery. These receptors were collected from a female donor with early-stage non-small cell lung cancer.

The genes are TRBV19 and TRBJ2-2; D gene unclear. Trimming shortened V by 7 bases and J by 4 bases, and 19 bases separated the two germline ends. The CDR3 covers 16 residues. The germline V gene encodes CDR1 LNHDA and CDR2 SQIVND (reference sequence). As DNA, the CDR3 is TGTGCCAGTATGTTTAGCCCCTGGGCCGGCACCGGGGAGCTGTTTTTT. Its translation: CASMFSPWAGTGELFF.

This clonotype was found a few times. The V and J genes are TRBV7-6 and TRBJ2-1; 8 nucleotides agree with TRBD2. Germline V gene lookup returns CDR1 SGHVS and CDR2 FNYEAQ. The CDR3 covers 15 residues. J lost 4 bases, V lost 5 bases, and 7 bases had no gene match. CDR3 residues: CASSTGLAYYNEQFF. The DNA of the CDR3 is TGTGCCAGCAGCACAGGACTAGCATATTACAATGAGCAGTTCTTC. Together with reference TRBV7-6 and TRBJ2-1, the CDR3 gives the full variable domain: GAGVSQSPRYKVTKRGQDVALRCDPISGHVSLYWYRQALGQGPEFLTYFNYEAQQDKSGLPNDRFSAERPEGSISTLTIQRTEQRDSAMYRCASSTGLAYYNEQFFGPGTRLTVL.

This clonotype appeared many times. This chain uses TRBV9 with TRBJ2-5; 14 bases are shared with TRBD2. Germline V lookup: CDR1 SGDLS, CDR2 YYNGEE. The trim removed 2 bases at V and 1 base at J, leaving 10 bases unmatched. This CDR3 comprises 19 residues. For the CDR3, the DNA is TGTGCCAGCAGCGTTGGGGCGGGACTAGCGGGGGCCACCCAAGAGACCCAGTACTTC. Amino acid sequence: CASSVGAGLAGATQETQYF.

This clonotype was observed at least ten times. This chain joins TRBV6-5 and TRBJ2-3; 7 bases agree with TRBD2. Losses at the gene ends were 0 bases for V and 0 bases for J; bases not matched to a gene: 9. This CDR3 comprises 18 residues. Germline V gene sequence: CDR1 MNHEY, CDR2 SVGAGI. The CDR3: CASSYSASGGASTDTQYF. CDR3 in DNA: TGTGCCAGCAGTTACTCAGCTAGCGGAGGCGCTAGCACAGATACGCAGTATTTT.

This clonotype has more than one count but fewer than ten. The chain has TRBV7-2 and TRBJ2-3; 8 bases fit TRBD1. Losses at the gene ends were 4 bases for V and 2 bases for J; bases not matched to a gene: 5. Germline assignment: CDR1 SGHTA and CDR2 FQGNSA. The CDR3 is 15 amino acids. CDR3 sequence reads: CASSSTGENTDTQYF. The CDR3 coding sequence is TGTGCCAGCAGCTCGACAGGGGAGAACACAGATACGCAGTATTTT. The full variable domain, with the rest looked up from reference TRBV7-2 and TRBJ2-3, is GAGVSQSPSNKVTEKGKDVELRCDPISGHTALYWYRQSLGQGLEFLIYFQGNSAPDKSGLPSDRFSAERTGGSVSTLTIQRTQQEDSAVYLCASSSTGENTDTQYFGPGTRLTVL.

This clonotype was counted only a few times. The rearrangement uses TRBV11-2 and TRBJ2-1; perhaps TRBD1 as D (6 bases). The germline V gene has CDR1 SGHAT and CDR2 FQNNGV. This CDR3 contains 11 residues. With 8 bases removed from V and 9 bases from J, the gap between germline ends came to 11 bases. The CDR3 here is CASVQGGEQFF. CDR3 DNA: TGTGCCAGCGTCCAAGGGGGTGAGCAGTTCTTC.

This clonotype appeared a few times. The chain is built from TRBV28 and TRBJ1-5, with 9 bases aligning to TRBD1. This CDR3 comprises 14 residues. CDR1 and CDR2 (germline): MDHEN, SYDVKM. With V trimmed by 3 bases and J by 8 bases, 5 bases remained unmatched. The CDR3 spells CASSFAGQGKPQHF. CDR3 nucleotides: TGTGCCAGCAGTTTCGCCGGACAGGGGAAGCCCCAGCATTTT.

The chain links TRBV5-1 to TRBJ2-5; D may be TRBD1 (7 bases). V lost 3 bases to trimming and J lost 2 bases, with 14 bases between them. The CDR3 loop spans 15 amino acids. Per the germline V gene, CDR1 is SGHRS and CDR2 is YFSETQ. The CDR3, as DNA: TGCGCCAGCAGCTCAGGGGGGTCTATTCAAGAGACCCAGTACTTC. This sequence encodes CASSSGGSIQETQYF.

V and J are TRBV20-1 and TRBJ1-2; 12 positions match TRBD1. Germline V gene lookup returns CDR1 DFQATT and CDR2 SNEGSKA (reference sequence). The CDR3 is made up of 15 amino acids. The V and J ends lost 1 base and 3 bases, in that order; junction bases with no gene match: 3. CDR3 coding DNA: TGCAGTGCTAGAGTGGGGACAGGGGGCTACTATGGCTACACCTTC. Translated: CSARVGTGGYYGYTF.

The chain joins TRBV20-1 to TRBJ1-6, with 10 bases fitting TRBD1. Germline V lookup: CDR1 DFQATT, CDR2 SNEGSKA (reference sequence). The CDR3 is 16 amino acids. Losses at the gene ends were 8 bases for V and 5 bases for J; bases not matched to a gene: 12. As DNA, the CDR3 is TGCAGTCCCCGACAGGGGGCAACTGCGGATAATTCACCCCTCCACTTT. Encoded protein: CSPRQGATADNSPLHF.

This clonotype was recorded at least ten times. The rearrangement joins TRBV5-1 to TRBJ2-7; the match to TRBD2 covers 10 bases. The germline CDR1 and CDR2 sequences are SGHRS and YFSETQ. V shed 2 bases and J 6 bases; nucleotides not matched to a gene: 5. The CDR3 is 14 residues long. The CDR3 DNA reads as TGCGCCAGCAGCTTACCTAGCGGGAGTCGCGAGCAGTACTTC. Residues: CASSLPSGSREQYF.

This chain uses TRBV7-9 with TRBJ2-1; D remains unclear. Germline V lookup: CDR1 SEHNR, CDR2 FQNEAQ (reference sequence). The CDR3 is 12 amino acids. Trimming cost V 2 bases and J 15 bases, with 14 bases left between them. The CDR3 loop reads CASSLSLAVAFF. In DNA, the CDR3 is TGTGCCAGCAGCTTAAGTTTAGCCGTCGCGTTCTTC.

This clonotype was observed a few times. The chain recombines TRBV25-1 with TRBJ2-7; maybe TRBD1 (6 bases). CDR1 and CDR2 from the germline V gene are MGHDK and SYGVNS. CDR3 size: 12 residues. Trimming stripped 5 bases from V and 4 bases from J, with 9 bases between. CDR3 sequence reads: CASSSRGYEQYF. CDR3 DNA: TGTGCCAGCAGTTCAAGGGGGTACGAGCAGTACTTC.

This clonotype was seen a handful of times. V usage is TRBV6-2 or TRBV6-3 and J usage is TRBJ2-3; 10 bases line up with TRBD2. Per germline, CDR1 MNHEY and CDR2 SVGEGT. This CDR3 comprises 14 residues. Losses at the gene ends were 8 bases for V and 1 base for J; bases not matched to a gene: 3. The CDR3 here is CASLAGVGTDTQYF. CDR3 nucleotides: TGTGCCAGCCTAGCGGGAGTGGGCACAGATACGCAGTATTTT.

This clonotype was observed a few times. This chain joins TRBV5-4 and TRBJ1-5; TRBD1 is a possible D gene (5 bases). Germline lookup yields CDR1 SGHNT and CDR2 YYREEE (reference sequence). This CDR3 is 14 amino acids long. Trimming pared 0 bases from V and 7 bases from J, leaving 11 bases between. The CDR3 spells CASSLEGTGQPQHF. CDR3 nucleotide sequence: TGTGCCAGCAGCTTGGAGGGGACCGGGCAGCCCCAGCATTTT.